These 28 T cell receptor beta chains came from one sample sequenced in a study of blood T cells in healthy people across ages. Using a J-beta primer mix together with a sample-barcoded 5' primer, a second PCR was run for roughly 7 to 12 cycles. Via MiXCR, TCRdb re-called the 5' RACE reads, giving one row per CDR3 protein. The sample holds approximately 800,000 distinct CDR3 sequences; 35% to 60% are singletons and the top ten take over 15%. Source material: blood. The receptors come from a man older than 75 in good health.

The rearrangement joins TRBV7-9 to TRBJ1-2; 9 bases agree with TRBD1. Germline V lookup: CDR1 SEHNR, CDR2 FQNEAQ (reference sequence). CDR3 length: 13 residues. Trimming at V came to 6 bases and at J to 8 bases, leaving 7 bases not matched to a gene. Here the CDR3 DNA reads TGTGCCAGCAGAGTCGGACAGGGGACGGGCTACACCTTC. It translates to CASRVGQGTGYTF.

V and J are TRBV20-1 and TRBJ1-1, with 9 nucleotides matching TRBD1. Trimming removed 5 bases from V and 1 base from J; junction bases left unmatched: 2. This CDR3 comprises 13 residues. Germline CDR1 is DFQATT and CDR2 is SNEGSKA (reference sequence). CDR3 protein: CSAADRGNTEAFF. The CDR3 DNA reads TGCAGTGCTGCGGACAGGGGGAACACTGAAGCTTTCTTT.

This clonotype was found many times. The rearrangement uses TRBV7-2 and TRBJ2-5; 7 bases match TRBD1. Germline trimming cut 1 base from V and 4 bases from J; bases unmatched to any gene: 6. Germline V gene lookup returns CDR1 SGHTA and CDR2 FQGNSA. The CDR3 is 15 amino acids. CDR3 DNA sequence: TGTGCCAGCAGCTTAGACAGGGGATCGGCAGAGACCCAGTACTTC. Protein: CASSLDRGSAETQYF.

The gene calls are TRBV3-1 and TRBJ2-1; D is unclear. The germline gives CDR1 LGHDT, CDR2 YNNKEL (reference sequence). V was pared by 3 bases and J by 5 bases, with 14 bases between. This CDR3 contains 15 residues. CDR3 bases: TGTGCCAGCAGCCAGGGCCTACAGATGGACAATGAGCAGTTCTTC. Its translation is CASSQGLQMDNEQFF.

V and J are TRBV6-5 and TRBJ1-5; D not certain. The germline CDR1 and CDR2 sequences are MNHEY and SVGAGI. This CDR3 has 13 residues. V gave up 1 base and J gave up 5 bases, with 6 bases separating them. This CDR3 reads CASSYYVDQPQHF. CDR3 DNA: TGTGCCAGCAGTTACTACGTCGATCAGCCCCAGCATTTT.

This clonotype was observed once. The chain recombines TRBV12-3 or TRBV12-4 with TRBJ2-1; 7 positions match TRBD1. Trimming at V came to 3 bases and at J to 2 bases, leaving 7 bases not matched to a gene. This CDR3 is 16 amino acids long. In nucleotides, the CDR3 is TGTGCCAGCAGTTTTCCAGGGGGAGCGGCCTACAATGAGCAGTTCTTC. Its translation: CASSFPGGAAYNEQFF.

The V gene is TRBV29-1, the J gene TRBJ2-5; TRBD1 aligns across 10 bases. V dropped 6 bases and J dropped 11; count of bases not matched to a gene: 12. There are 13 residues in the CDR3. The germline gives CDR1 SQVTM, CDR2 ANQGSEA. The CDR3 loop is CSVVTGGSVEQYF. The CDR3 DNA follows: TGCAGCGTCGTGACAGGGGGCTCTGTTGAGCAGTACTTC.

The J gene is TRBJ2-5, the V gene TRBV5-1; D might be TRBD1 (5 bases). The DNA end lines up better with TRBJ2-4; the J call may be wrong. Germline V gives CDR1 SGHRS, CDR2 YFSETQ. This CDR3 is 18 amino acids long. CDR3 sequence (DNA): TGCGCCAGCAGCTTGGCCGCACTTACAGGTGGCCAAATCGACATTCAGTACTTC. This sequence encodes CASSLAALTGGQIDIQYF.

The chain couples TRBV4-2 to TRBJ1-2, with 10 positions matching TRBD1. The germline V gene encodes CDR1 LGHNA and CDR2 YNFKEQ. The CDR3 has 15 amino acids. J gave up 8 bases and V 0 bases, and 6 bases lay outside the gene matches. The CDR3, as DNA: TGTGCCAGCAGCCAAGAACGACAGGGGGCGCGAGGCTACACCTTC. It yields the protein CASSQERQGARGYTF.

This clonotype was detected once. The chain combines TRBV28 with TRBJ2-7; D gene uncertain. From germline, CDR1 is MDHEN and CDR2 SYDVKM. The length of the CDR3 is 15 residues. Trimming removed 1 base at V and 3 bases at J, with 13 bases between. CDR3 coding DNA: TGTGCCAGCAGTTTATCCCAAGCAGGAGACTACGAGCAGTACTTC. Translation: CASSLSQAGDYEQYF.

CDR3 DNA sequence: TGTGCCAGCAGCGATGTGGGGAACTATGGCTACACCTTC. As protein: CASSDVGNYGYTF. The chain links TRBV6-6 to TRBJ1-2; D remains ambiguous. Germline V gives CDR1 MNHNY, CDR2 SVGAGI (reference sequence). V lost 6 bases and J lost 2, with 10 bases in between. The CDR3 extends over 13 amino acids.

The chain has TRBV6-5 and TRBJ2-6, with 7 bases matching TRBD1. CDR3 length equals 19 residues. The J segment lost 1 base and the V segment lost 2 bases, leaving 11 bases of the junction unmatched. Per the germline V gene, CDR1 is MNHEY and CDR2 is SVGAGI. CDR3 loop: CASSYDYRDSISGANVLTF. For the CDR3, the DNA is TGTGCCAGCAGTTACGACTACCGGGACAGCATATCTGGGGCCAACGTCCTGACTTTC.

This clonotype was seen just once. The chain employs TRBV20-1 and TRBJ2-7; D may correspond to TRBD1 or TRBD2 (5 bases each). CDR1 is DFQATT, CDR2 SNEGSKA, per germline (reference sequence). Trimming removed 1 base from V and 2 bases from J, with 9 bases in between. This CDR3 contains 13 residues. DNA of the CDR3: TGCAGTGCTAGAGCCGGGACCACCTACGAGCAGTACTTC. Protein product: CSARAGTTYEQYF.

This chain links TRBV29-1 with TRBJ2-7; D is perhaps TRBD1 (6 bases). CDR1 is SQVTM, CDR2 ANQGSEA, per germline. V lost 4 bases and J 3 bases, leaving 10 bases between the germline ends. This CDR3 is built from 12 residues. The CDR3 loop reads CSVGKGGYEQYF. CDR3 in DNA: TGCAGCGTTGGGAAAGGGGGCTACGAGCAGTACTTC.

The V call is TRBV20-1, the J call TRBJ2-7; 11 nucleotides line up with TRBD2. This CDR3 contains 15 residues. Germline CDR1 reads DFQATT; CDR2 reads SNEGSKA (reference sequence). The V segment lost 3 bases and the J segment 3 bases; nucleotides outside the gene matches: 7. The CDR3 protein is CSASDPGTSGYEQYF. The CDR3 region has the DNA TGCAGTGCTAGCGACCCCGGGACTAGCGGCTACGAGCAGTACTTC.

The sample holds a few counts of this clonotype. The chain carries TRBV7-9 and TRBJ1-5; TRBD1 might be the D (6 bases). Deletions cut 5 bases from V and 3 bases from J, with 11 bases between. Germline CDR1 is SEHNR and CDR2 is FQNEAQ (reference sequence). CDR3 length: 14 amino acids. CDR3 sequence (DNA): TGTGCCAGCAGCACCTGGGACAACAATCAGCCCCAGCATTTT. Translating it yields CASSTWDNNQPQHF.

The chain combines TRBV12-3 or TRBV12-4 with TRBJ1-1; 7 nucleotides line up with TRBD1. V trimming: 3 bases; J trimming: 4 bases; junction bases outside the gene matches: 5. The CDR3 contains 14 residues. This CDR3 is CASSLGQSRTEAFF. The CDR3 nucleotides read TGTGCCAGCAGTTTGGGACAGTCGCGCACTGAAGCTTTCTTT.

The chain links TRBV6-1 to TRBJ2-6; TRBD1 matches at 9 bases. Germline CDR1 is MNHNS and CDR2 is SASEGT. V lost 6 bases, J lost 0 bases, and 9 bases stayed unmatched. There are 18 residues in the CDR3. This CDR3 is CASRRTGAFSSGANVLTF. CDR3 bases: TGTGCCAGCAGAAGGACAGGGGCCTTTAGCTCTGGGGCCAACGTCCTGACTTTC.

Turning to this clonotype: With a much larger clone just one base away, this may be a read error. The chain carries TRBV12-3 or TRBV12-4 and TRBJ2-3; D remains ambiguous. The CDR3 has 14 amino acids. CDR3 amino acids: CANSFGPSTDTQYF. The CDR3, as DNA: TGTGCCAACAGTTTCGGGCCCAGCACAGATACGCAGTATTTT.

Here the CDR3 reads CASSQRGGTGGYNEQYF. The CDR3 bases are TGCGCCAGCAGCCAAAGAGGGGGGACAGGGGGGTACAATGAGCAGTACTTC. V gene TRBV4-3 combines with J gene TRBJ2-1, with TRBD1 identical over 11 bases. The J call may be wrong; the DNA end is better matched by TRBJ2-7. CDR3 length equals 17 residues. Germline loops: CDR1 LGHNA, CDR2 YSLEER.

The chain has TRBV20-1 and TRBJ2-1, with 8 positions matching TRBD2. CDR3 length equals 15 residues. Germline values: CDR1 DFQATT, CDR2 SNEGSKA (reference sequence). Trimming took 1 base from V and 8 from J; bases not matched to a gene: 10. CDR3 protein: CSARVPGGRRYEQFF. The CDR3 nucleotides read TGCAGTGCTAGAGTACCGGGGGGGCGGAGGTATGAGCAGTTCTTC.

There are a few counts of this clonotype. This rearrangement joins TRBV27 to TRBJ2-1, with 9 bases fitting TRBD2. Trimming took 6 bases from V and 7 from J; bases not matched to a gene: 10. The V gene's germline CDR1 is MNHEY and CDR2 SMNVEV (reference sequence). This CDR3 is built from 15 residues. The chain's CDR3 is CASRIRLAGQNEQFF. In DNA, the CDR3 is TGTGCCAGCAGGATTCGCCTAGCGGGACAAAATGAGCAGTTCTTC.

The V gene is TRBV13, the J gene TRBJ2-7; TRBD2 might be the D (6 bases). The last part of the DNA fits TRBJ2-5 better; the J call may be wrong. This CDR3 contains 16 residues. Germline loops: CDR1 PRHDT, CDR2 FYEKMQ (reference sequence). In DNA, the CDR3 is TGTGCCAGCGGCCGCCGGGTCCCGGGAGCGCGAGAGACCCAGTACTTC. Translation: CASGRRVPGARETQYF.

The chain links TRBV29-1 to TRBJ2-2; D might be TRBD1 (6 bases). The CDR3 has 15 residues. Germline V gene sequence: CDR1 SQVTM, CDR2 ANQGSEA. Trimming removed 4 bases at V and 1 base at J, with 13 bases between. The DNA of the CDR3 is TGCAGCGTTGTCACCGGGACACAGAACACCGGGGAGCTGTTTTTT. Translation gives CSVVTGTQNTGELFF.

The V and J genes are TRBV25-1 and TRBJ1-2; a weak D match, TRBD1 (5 bases). This CDR3 region has 14 residues. The V and J ends lost 2 bases and 4 bases respectively, with 11 bases between them. The V gene's germline CDR1 is MGHDK and CDR2 SYGVNS. CDR3 coding DNA: TGTGCCAGCAGTGAACTGACAGCCACCTATGGCTACACCTTC. Amino acid sequence: CASSELTATYGYTF.

The chain is built from TRBV28 and TRBJ2-1; D call uncertain. This CDR3 comprises 12 residues. Deletions cut 5 bases from V and 15 bases from J, with 17 bases between. The germline V gene has CDR1 MDHEN and CDR2 SYDVKM. The chain's CDR3 is CASSPSEWVLFF. DNA of the CDR3: TGTGCCAGCAGTCCGAGTGAGTGGGTGCTGTTCTTC.

A note on this clonotype: Relative to the germline gene, one junction end is altered; a read error may explain this. This chain joins TRBV20-1 and TRBJ2-3, with 9 bases fitting TRBD1. The CDR3 is made up of 16 amino acids. Germline V gene sequence: CDR1 DFQATT, CDR2 SNEGSKA (reference sequence). CDR3 loop: CGAQSADRGRADTQYF. CDR3 DNA sequence: TGCGGTGCCCAGAGTGCGGACAGGGGACGAGCAGATACGCAGTATTTT.

This sequence joins TRBV3-1 and TRBJ1-4; no clear D gene. Trimming took 2 bases from V and 8 from J, leaving 18 bases between them. The CDR3 runs 16 residues. Looked up from germline, CDR1 is LGHDT and CDR2 is YNNKEL (reference sequence). DNA of the CDR3: TGTGCCAGCAGCCAACCTCTCAGCGGGGATTCCGAAAAACTGTTTTTT. Protein product: CASSQPLSGDSEKLFF.